This T cell receptor (beta chain) was sequenced for a study of beta chain features in type 1 diabetes. Overall study: Patients and healthy donors were similar in age, gender and cell yields.

General observations from the study: Across patients, naive, central memory and Treg TCRB repertoires exhibited apparently greater similarity than was observed across healthy donors. All four CD4+ subsets of Type 1 diabetes patients contained TCRB CDR3s that were moderately but significantly shorter.

TCRB transcripts that were expressed got sequenced, as all of the isolated RNA had been reverse transcribed. This table comes from immunoSEQ multiplex PCR, and its TCRdb copy is limited to in-frame clones, with some not included. The sample holds more than 550,000 clones, about 14% seen once. A word on this clone: Its specificity is not known.

Sample: naive CD4+ T cells from blood. The receptor comes from a man aged 18 to 29 with type 1 diabetes.

CDR3 loop: CASSLEVQLDTQYF. The DNA of the CDR3 is TGCGCCAGCAGCTTAGAGGTTCAGCTAGATACGCAGTATTTT. The chain links TRBV5-1 to TRBJ2-3; D is uncertain. The germline V gene encodes CDR1 SGHRS and CDR2 YFSETQ. There are 14 residues in the CDR3. The V gene lost 2 bases and the J gene lost 5 bases, with 12 bases spanning the gap.